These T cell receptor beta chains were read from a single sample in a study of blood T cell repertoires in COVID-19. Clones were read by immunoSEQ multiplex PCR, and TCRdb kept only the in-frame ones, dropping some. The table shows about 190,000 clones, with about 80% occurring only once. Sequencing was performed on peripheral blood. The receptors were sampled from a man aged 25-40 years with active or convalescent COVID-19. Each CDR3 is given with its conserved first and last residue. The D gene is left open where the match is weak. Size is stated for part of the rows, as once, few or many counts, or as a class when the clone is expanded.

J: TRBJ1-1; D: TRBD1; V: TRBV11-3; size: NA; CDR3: CASSVRTGSTEAFF; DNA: TGTGCCAGCAGCGTGAGGACAGGGAGCACTGAAGCTTTCTTT
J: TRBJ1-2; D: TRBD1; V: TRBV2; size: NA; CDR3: CASSDKGQGSGGYTF; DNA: TGTGCCAGCAGTGATAAGGGACAGGGGAGTGGGGGCTACACCTTC
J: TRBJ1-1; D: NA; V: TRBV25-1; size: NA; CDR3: CASRTRGGWDTEAFF; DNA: TGTGCCAGCAGAACAAGGGGCGGTTGGGACACTGAAGCTTTCTTT
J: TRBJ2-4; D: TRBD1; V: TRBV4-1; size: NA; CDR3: CASSQEDRAAKNIQYF; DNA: TGCGCCAGCAGCCAAGAGGACAGGGCGGCCAAAAACATTCAGTACTTC
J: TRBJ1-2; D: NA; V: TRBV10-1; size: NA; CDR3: CASSESGFGGYTF; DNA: TGCGCCAGCAGTGAATCGGGGTTTGGTGGCTACACCTTC
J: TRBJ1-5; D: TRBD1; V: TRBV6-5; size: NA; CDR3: CASSGTDYSNQPQHF; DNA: TGTGCCAGCAGCGGGACAGATTATAGCAATCAGCCCCAGCATTTT
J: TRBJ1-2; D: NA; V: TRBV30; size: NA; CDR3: CARMWDGQGPYGYTF; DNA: TGTGCCCGAATGTGGGACGGGCAGGGGCCCTATGGCTACACCTTC
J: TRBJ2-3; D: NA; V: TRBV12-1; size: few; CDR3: CASSPETSPGTTDTQYF; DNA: TGTGCCAGCAGCCCCGAGACTAGCCCTGGGACCACAGATACGCAGTATTTT
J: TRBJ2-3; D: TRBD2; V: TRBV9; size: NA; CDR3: CASSVPRGGSTDTQYF; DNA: TGTGCCAGCAGCGTACCCCGGGGGGGCAGCACAGATACGCAGTATTTT
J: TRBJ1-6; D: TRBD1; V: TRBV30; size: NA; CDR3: CAWSPQGSSYNSPLHF; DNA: TGTGCCTGGAGTCCACAGGGGAGCTCCTATAATTCACCCCTCCACTTT
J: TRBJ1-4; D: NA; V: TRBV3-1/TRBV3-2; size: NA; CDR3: CASRRQSEKLFF; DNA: TGTGCCAGCAGGAGGCAAAGTGAAAAACTGTTTTTT
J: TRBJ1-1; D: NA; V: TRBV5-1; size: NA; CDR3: CASSLLGRLNTEAFF; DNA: TGCGCCAGCAGCTTGTTGGGGAGGTTGAACACTGAAGCTTTCTTT
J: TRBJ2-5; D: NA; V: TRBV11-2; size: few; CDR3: CASSLGALATTQYF; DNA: TGTGCCAGCAGCTTAGGGGCACTAGCAACGACCCAGTACTTC
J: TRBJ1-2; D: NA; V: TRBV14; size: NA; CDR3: CASSPYSGYGYTF; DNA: TGTGCCAGCAGCCCGTATAGCGGCTATGGCTACACCTTC
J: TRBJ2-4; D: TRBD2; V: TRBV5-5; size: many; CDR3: CASSLAGTSGRNIQYF; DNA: TGTGCCAGCAGCTTGGCCGGGACTAGCGGGCGGAACATTCAGTACTTC
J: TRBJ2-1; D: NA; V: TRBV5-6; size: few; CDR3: CASSLGLSARFF; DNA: TGTGCCAGCAGCCTGGGACTCTCCGCGCGGTTCTTC
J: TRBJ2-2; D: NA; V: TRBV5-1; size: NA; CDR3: CASSLDVGGNTGELFF; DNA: TGCGCCAGCAGCTTGGATGTAGGGGGGAACACCGGGGAGCTGTTTTTT
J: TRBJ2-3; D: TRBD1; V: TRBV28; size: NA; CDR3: CASRTWGQGAGTQYF; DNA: TGTGCCAGCAGAACCTGGGGACAGGGGGCCGGGACGCAGTATTTT